These 9 T cell receptor beta chains came from one sample sequenced in a study of blood T cell repertoires in COVID-19. The method was immunoSEQ multiplex PCR; TCRdb's version includes in-frame clones alone and lacks a portion of them. The sample consists of over 300,000 clones, around 84% of them appearing once. The material sequenced was PBMCs or T cells enriched from blood (not recorded which). The receptors here all came from a woman aged 18-29 years who had recovered from COVID-19.

The V gene is TRBV6-4, the J gene TRBJ2-7, with 14 bases identical to TRBD2. Germline assignment: CDR1 MRHNA and CDR2 SNTAGT. Trimming took 7 bases from V and 5 from J; bases not matched to a gene: 13. CDR3 size: 17 residues. The CDR3 nucleotides read TGTGCCAGCACGGAAGGGACTAGCGGGAGAACCCTCCACGAGCAGTACTTC. It codes for CASTEGTSGRTLHEQYF.

This clone was recorded only once. The chain is built from TRBV5-4 and TRBJ2-5; the match to TRBD1 covers 7 bases. This CDR3 region has 15 residues. The V segment lost 0 bases and the J segment 4 bases; nucleotides outside the gene matches: 6. Germline lookup yields CDR1 SGHNT and CDR2 YYREEE (reference sequence). The CDR3 is CASSLGDRAVETQYF. The DNA for the CDR3 is TGTGCCAGCAGCTTGGGTGACAGGGCGGTAGAGACCCAGTACTTC.

This clone was detected once. This chain joins TRBV4-1 and TRBJ1-1; D ambiguous. CDR3 length: 16 residues. Germline V gene sequence: CDR1 MGHRA, CDR2 YSYEKL. Deletions cut 0 bases from V and 5 bases from J, with 16 bases between. CDR3 sequence (DNA): TGCGCCAGCAGCCAAGAAATCGGCGGCCCCCGGACTGAAGCTTTCTTT. It translates to CASSQEIGGPRTEAFF.

A word on this clone: A read error may produce the germline difference seen at one junction end. The chain links TRBV7-3 to TRBJ1-1, with 8 bases that match TRBD1. The CDR3 loop spans 12 amino acids. CDR1 and CDR2 from the germline V gene are SGHTA and FQGTGA. CDR3 residues: CASSRESDRALF. The DNA of the CDR3 is TGTGCCAGCAGCAGAGAATCGGACAGGGCCCTCTTT.

The genes are TRBV15 and TRBJ2-6, with 10 positions matching TRBD1. Germline lookup yields CDR1 LNHNV and CDR2 YYDKDF (reference sequence). With V trimmed by 5 bases and J by 0 bases, 7 bases remained unmatched. CDR3 length: 18 residues. CDR3 bases: TGTGCCACCAGCGATCCGGGACAGGGGCTCTCTGGGGCCAACGTCCTGACTTTC. Translating gives CATSDPGQGLSGANVLTF. Full variable domain (rest looked up from reference TRBV15 and TRBJ2-6): DAMVIQNPRYQVTQFGKPVTLSCSQTLNHNVMYWYQQKSSQAPKLLFHYYDKDFNNEADTPDNFQSRRPNTSFCFLDIRSPGLGDTAMYLCATSDPGQGLSGANVLTFGAGSRLTVL.

This rearrangement joins TRBV11-2 to TRBJ2-5, with D possibly TRBD2 on 6 matching bases. Germline V lookup: CDR1 SGHAT, CDR2 FQNNGV. V was cut by 4 bases and J by 4 bases, with 16 bases left in between. This CDR3 is 15 amino acids long. This CDR3 is CASSSDPWEVETQYF. The CDR3 region has the DNA TGTGCCAGCAGCTCAGACCCTTGGGAGGTAGAGACCCAGTACTTC.

The J gene is TRBJ2-7, the V gene TRBV4-1; 10 bases align to TRBD2. The V segment lost 4 bases and the J segment 2 bases; nucleotides outside the gene matches: 11. CDR1 is MGHRA, CDR2 YSYEKL, per germline. The CDR3 totals 17 residues. The CDR3 bases are TGCGCCAGCAGCCCCCAGTCTAGCGGGGGAAGCACCTACGAGCAGTACTTC. Protein: CASSPQSSGGSTYEQYF.

This rearrangement joins TRBV7-8 to TRBJ1-2; a weak D match, TRBD1 (6 bases). The V gene lost 1 base and the J gene lost 7 bases, with 19 bases spanning the gap. This CDR3 comprises 16 residues. Germline CDR1 reads SGHVS; CDR2 reads FQNEAQ. In DNA form, the CDR3 reads TGTGCCAGCAGCTTAGGGAACCGGGACACCGTAGGTGGCTACACCTTC. It codes for CASSLGNRDTVGGYTF.

The chain employs TRBV27 and TRBJ2-3, with 10 bases aligning to TRBD1. J gave up 10 bases and V 0 bases, and 7 bases lay outside the gene matches. This CDR3 is 15 amino acids long. Germline CDR1 is MNHEY and CDR2 is SMNVEV (reference sequence). CDR3 amino acids: CASSLSYMGTGAQYF. The CDR3 DNA reads TGTGCCAGCAGTTTATCTTACATGGGGACAGGGGCGCAGTATTTT.